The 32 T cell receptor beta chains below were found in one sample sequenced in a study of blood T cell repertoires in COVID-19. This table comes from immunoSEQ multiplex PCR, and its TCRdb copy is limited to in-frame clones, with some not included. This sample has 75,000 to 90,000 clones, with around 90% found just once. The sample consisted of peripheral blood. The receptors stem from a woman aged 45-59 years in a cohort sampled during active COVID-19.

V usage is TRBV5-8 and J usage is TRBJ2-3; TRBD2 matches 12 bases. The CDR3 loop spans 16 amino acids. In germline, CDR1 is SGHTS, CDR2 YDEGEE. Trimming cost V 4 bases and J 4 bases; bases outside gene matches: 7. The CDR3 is CASSPRLAGEADTQYF. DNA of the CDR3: TGTGCCAGCAGCCCCCGACTAGCGGGAGAAGCAGATACGCAGTATTTT.

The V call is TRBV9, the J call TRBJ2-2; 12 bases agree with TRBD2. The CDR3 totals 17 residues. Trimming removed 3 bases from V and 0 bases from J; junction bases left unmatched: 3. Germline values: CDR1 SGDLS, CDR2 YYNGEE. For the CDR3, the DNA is TGTGCCAGCAGCGGGACTAGCGGGGTCGCGAACACCGGGGAGCTGTTTTTT. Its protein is CASSGTSGVANTGELFF.

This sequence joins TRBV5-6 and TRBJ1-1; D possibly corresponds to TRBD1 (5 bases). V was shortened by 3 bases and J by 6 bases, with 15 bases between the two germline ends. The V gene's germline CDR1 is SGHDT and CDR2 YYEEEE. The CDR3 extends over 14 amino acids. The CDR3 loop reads CASSYGTKRAEAFF. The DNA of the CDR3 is TGTGCCAGCAGCTACGGGACGAAGCGGGCTGAAGCTTTCTTT.

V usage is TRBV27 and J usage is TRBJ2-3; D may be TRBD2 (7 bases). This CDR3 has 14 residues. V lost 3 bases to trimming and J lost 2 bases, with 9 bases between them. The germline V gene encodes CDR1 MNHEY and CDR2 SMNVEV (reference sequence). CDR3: CASSFRGATDTQYF. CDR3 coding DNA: TGTGCCAGCAGTTTCCGGGGGGCCACAGATACGCAGTATTTT.

The CDR3 nucleotides read TGTGCCAGTAGTCCCGGACAGGGAGGCACTGAAGCTTTCTTT. Translation gives CASSPGQGGTEAFF. The V and J genes are TRBV19 and TRBJ1-1; 8 nucleotides match TRBD1. Germline V CDR1 and CDR2: LNHDA, SQIVND (reference sequence). The CDR3 spans 14 residues. V dropped 5 bases and J dropped 4; count of bases not matched to a gene: 6.

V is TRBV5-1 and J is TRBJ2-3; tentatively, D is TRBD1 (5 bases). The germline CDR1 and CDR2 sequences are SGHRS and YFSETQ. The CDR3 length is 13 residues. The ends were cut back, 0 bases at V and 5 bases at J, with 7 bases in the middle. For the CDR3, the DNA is TGCGCCAGCAGCTTGGCCACAGGAGATACGCAGTATTTT. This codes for CASSLATGDTQYF.

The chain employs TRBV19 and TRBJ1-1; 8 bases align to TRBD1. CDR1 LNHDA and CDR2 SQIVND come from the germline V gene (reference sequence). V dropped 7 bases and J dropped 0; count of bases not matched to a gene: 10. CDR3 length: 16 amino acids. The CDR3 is CASTTPEGQVNTEAFF. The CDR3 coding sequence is TGTGCCAGTACTACCCCCGAGGGACAGGTGAACACTGAAGCTTTCTTT.

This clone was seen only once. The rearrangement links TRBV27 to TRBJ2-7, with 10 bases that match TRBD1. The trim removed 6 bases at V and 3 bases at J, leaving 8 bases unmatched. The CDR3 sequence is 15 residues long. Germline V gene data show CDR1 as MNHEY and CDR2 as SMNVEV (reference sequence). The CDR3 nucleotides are TGTGCCAGCAGCTTCGGACAGGGGGTGTTCTACGAGCAGTACTTC. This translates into CASSFGQGVFYEQYF.

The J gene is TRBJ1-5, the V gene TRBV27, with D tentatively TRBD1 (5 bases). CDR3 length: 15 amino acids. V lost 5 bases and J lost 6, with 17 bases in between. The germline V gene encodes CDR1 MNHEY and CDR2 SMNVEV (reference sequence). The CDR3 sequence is CASSLQGLKSQPQHF. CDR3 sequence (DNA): TGTGCCAGCAGTCTTCAGGGTCTAAAGAGTCAGCCCCAGCATTTT.

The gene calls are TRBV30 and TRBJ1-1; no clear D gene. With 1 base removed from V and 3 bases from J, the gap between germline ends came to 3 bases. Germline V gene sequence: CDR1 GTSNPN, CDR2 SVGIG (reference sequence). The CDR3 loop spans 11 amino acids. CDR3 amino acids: CAWSDYTEAFF. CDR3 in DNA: TGTGCCTGGAGTGACTACACTGAAGCTTTCTTT.

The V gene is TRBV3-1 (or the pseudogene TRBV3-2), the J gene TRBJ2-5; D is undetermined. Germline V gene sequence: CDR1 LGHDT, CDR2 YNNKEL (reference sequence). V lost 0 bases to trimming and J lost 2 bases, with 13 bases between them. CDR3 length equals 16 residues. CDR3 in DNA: TGTGCCAGCAGCCAAGATTTTACCGGCAGGCAAGAGACCCAGTACTTC. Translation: CASSQDFTGRQETQYF.

CDR3 region: CASSPGTGGDQPQHF. Here the CDR3 DNA reads TGTGCCAGCAGCCCCGGGACGGGGGGCGATCAGCCCCAGCATTTT. The V gene is TRBV2, the J gene TRBJ1-5, with D possibly matching TRBD1 (6 bases). This CDR3 region has 15 residues. V was cut by 6 bases and J by 5 bases, with 17 bases left in between. The germline V gene encodes CDR1 SNHLY and CDR2 FYNNEI.

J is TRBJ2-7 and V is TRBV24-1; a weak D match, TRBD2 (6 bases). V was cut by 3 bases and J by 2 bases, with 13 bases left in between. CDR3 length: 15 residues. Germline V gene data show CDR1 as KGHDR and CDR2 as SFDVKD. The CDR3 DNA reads TGTGCCACCAGTGATGGAGGGGCGGCCGCCTACGAGCAGTACTTC. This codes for CATSDGGAAAYEQYF.

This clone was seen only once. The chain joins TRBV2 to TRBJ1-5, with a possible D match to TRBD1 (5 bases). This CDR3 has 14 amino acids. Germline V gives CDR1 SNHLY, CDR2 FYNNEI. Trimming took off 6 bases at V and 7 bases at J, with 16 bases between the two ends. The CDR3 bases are TGTGCCAGCAGGGGGGGATCGGCAGGCCAGCCCCAGCATTTT. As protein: CASRGGSAGQPQHF.

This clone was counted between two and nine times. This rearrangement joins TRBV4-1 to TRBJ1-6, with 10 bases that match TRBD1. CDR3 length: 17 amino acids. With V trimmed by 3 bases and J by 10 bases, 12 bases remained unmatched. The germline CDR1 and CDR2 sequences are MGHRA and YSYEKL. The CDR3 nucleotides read TGCGCCAGCAGCCACCGACAGGGGGCGGATATAGAATCACCCCTCCACTTT. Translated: CASSHRQGADIESPLHF.

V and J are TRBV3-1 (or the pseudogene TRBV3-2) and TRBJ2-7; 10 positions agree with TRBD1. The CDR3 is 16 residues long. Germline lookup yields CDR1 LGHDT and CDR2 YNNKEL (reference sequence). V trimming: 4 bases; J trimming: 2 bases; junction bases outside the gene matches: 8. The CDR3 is CASSLLPGTGAYEQYF. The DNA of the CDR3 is TGTGCCAGCAGCCTCCTCCCTGGGACAGGGGCCTACGAGCAGTACTTC.

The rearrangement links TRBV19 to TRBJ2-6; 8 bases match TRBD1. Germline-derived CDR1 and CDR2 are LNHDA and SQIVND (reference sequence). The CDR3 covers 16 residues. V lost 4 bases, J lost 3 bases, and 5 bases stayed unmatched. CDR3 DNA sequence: TGTGCCAGTAGTACCTTAACAGGGGGTGGGGCCAACGTCCTGACTTTC. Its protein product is CASSTLTGGGANVLTF.

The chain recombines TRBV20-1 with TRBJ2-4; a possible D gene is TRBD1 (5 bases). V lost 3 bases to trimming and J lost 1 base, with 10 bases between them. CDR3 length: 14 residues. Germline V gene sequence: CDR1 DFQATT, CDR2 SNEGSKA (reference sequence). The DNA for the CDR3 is TGCAGTGCTAGTCCAGGGCGGGCCAAAAACATTCAGTACTTC. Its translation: CSASPGRAKNIQYF.

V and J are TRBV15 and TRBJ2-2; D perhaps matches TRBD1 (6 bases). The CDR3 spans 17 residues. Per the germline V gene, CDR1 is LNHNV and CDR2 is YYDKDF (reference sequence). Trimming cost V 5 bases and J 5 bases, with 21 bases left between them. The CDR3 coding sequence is TGTGCCACCAGCGCACCCTCCCTCAGGGGAATTACCGGGGAGCTGTTTTTT. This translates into CATSAPSLRGITGELFF.

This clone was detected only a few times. CDR3 in amino acids: CASSPSTGSGQPQHF. The CDR3 DNA follows: TGTGCCAGCTCACCCTCTACAGGGAGCGGTCAGCCCCAGCATTTT. This sequence joins TRBV18 and TRBJ1-5; D possibly corresponds to TRBD1 (6 bases). Looked up from germline, CDR1 is KGHSH and CDR2 is LQKENI. The CDR3 covers 15 residues. V lost 3 bases to trimming and J lost 6 bases, with 15 bases between them.

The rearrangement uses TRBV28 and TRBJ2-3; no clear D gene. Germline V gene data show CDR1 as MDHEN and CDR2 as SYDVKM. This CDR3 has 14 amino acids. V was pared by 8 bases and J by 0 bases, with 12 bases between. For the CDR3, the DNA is TGTGCCAGCTTCCAATCAGGAAGCACAGATACGCAGTATTTT. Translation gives CASFQSGSTDTQYF.

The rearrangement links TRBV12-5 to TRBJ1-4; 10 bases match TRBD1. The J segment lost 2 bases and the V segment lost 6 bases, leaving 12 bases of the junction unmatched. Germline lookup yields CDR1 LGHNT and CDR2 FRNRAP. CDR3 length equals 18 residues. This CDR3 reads CASGFPGQGPGTNEKLFF. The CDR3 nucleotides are TGTGCTAGTGGCTTTCCGGGACAGGGGCCAGGGACTAATGAAAAACTGTTTTTT.

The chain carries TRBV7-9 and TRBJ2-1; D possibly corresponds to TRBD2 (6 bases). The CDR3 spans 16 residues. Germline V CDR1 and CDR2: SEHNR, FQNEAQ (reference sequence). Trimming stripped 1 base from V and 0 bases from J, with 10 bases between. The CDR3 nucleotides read TGTGCCAGCAGCTTAGTTAATAGCGGCTCCTACAATGAGCAGTTCTTC. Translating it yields CASSLVNSGSYNEQFF.

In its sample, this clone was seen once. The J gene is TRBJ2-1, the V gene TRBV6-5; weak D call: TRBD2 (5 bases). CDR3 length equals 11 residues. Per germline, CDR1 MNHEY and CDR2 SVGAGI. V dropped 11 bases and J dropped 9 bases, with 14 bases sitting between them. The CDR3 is CAGSLEGEQFF. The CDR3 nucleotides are TGTGCCGGGAGCTTGGAAGGTGAGCAGTTCTTC.

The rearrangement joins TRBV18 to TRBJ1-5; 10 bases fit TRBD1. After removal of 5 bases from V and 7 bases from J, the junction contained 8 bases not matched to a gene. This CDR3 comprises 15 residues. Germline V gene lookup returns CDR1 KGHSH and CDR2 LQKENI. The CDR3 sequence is CASSLDRGPGQPQHF. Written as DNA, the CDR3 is TGTGCCAGCTCATTAGACAGGGGGCCGGGGCAGCCCCAGCATTTT.

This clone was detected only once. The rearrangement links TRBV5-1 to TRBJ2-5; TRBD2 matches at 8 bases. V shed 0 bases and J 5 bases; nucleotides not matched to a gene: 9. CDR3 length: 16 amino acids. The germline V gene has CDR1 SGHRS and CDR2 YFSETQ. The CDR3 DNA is TGCGCCAGCAGCTTGGCGGGGACTCGCGGGGGGGAGACCCAGTACTTC. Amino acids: CASSLAGTRGGETQYF.

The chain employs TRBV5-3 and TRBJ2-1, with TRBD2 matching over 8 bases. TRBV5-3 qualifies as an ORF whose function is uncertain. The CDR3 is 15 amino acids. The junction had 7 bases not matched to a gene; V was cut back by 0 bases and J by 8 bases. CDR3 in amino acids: CARSLVKREYDEQFF. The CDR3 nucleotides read TGTGCCAGAAGCTTGGTCAAGCGGGAGTACGATGAGCAGTTCTTC.

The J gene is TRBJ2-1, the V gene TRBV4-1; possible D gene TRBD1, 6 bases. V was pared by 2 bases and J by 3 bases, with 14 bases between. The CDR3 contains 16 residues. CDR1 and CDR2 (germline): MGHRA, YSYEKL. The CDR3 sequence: CASSQRDIILYNEQFF. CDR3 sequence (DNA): TGCGCCAGCAGCCAACGGGACATAATTCTCTACAATGAGCAGTTCTTC.

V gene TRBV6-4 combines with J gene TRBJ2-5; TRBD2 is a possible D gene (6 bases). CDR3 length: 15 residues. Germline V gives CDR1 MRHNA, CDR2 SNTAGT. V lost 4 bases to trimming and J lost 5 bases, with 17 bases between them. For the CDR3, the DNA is TGTGCCAGCAGTGTGTCCTTCTCGGGAGAGGAGACCCAGTACTTC. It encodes CASSVSFSGEETQYF.

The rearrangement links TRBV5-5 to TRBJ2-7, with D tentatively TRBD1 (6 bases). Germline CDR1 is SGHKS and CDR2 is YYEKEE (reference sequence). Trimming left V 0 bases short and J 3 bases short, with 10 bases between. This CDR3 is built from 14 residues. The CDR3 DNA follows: TGTGCCAGCAGCTTGGACAGGGCAGGCTACGAGCAGTACTTC. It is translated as CASSLDRAGYEQYF.

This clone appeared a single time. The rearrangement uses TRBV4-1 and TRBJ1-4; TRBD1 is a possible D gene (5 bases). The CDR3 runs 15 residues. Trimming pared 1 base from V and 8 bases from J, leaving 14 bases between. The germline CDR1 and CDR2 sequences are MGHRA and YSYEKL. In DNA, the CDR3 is TGCGCCAGCAGCCAAGTCGGGGGAATTCAGGAAAAACTGTTTTTT. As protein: CASSQVGGIQEKLFF.

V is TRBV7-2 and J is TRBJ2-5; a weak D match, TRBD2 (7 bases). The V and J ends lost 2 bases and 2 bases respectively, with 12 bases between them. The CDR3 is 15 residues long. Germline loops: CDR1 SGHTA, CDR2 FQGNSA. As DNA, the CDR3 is TGTGCCAGCAGCTTAAGGGGGGGCTCTCAAGAGACCCAGTACTTC. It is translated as CASSLRGGSQETQYF.